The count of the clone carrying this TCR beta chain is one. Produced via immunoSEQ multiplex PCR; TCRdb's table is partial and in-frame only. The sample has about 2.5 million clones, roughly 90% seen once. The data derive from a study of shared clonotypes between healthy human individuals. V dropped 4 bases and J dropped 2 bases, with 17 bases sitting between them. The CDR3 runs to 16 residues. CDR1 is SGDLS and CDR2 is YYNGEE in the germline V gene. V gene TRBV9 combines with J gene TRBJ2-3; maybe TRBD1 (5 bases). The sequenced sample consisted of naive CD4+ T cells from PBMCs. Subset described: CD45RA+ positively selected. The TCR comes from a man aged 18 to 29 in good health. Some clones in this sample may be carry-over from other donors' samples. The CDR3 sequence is CASSPQQDLITDTQYF. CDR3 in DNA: TGTGCCAGCAGCCCACAACAGGACCTAATCACAGATACGCAGTATTTT.